This T cell receptor beta chain was sequenced during a study of cytomegalovirus exposure and HLA in healthy donors (dated by TCRdb to between 2016 and 2019). A note on the overall study: An earlier analysis of 550 to 700 of the donors reported approximately 270 Gb of sequence data and 120 million or so unique TCR beta sequences from around 200 million T cells. The T cell repertoires of around 670 subjects were profiled by immunosequencing and related to cytomegalovirus serostatus. Rather than using new phenotypic data, the later analysis identified candidate immune exposures from TCR beta sequences and from how often those sequences occurred across donors. To study patterns of TCR occurrence, a later analysis re-analyzed previously published TCR beta repertoires from more than 550 donors and added high-resolution HLA genotyping. In a later genetic analysis, genome-wide SNP genotypes for about 55% of the roughly 700 donors were used, and that subset was treated as a discovery cohort. HLA typing covered class I and class II loci at four-digit resolution. The number of donors typed differed by locus, with about 629-640 for A, B, C, DRB1 and DQB1, roughly 520 for DQA1, approximately 580 for DPA1, and under 490 for DPB1. The study was designed to test whether signatures of past pathogen exposure could be identified by cataloging public T cell receptors. Donor age, sex, ethnicity and CMV serostatus were compiled together with the repertoire data. Approximately 300 gigabases of sequencing data and tens of millions of unique TCR sequences made up an early release that covered several hundred HLA-typed donors. The genetic ancestry cluster associated with self-reported Caucasian donors included approximately 85% of the approximately 410 genotyped donors. An earlier analysis of about 600 of the donors used high-throughput TCR beta sequencing to judge whether each TCR beta V gene segment behaved as functional or pseudogenic. On average, around 230,000 unique TCR beta nucleotide sequences were sequenced per donor among about 400 genotyped donors of the cohort, with roughly 19% of those sequences being non-productive. Every repertoire in the discovery cohort had been generated on one and the same sequencing platform. To predict cytomegalovirus infection status, the study brought together high-throughput TCR immunosequencing, statistical association of individual TCRs with disease status, and machine learning. Roughly 5 DR-DQ haplotypes were handled as single units for association and clustering because linkage in the cohort was strong. A separate validation cohort of roughly 120 different subjects was used in addition to the roughly 700-subject first cohort. Paper-wide results and their limitations: Because HLA typing was unavailable for some donors at each locus, only the typed subset was used in association tests. For the cohort, immune exposure information was limited to CMV serostatus. Sequencing depth was assumed to be roughly uniform across donors in the presence/absence analyses, though that assumption may not hold. An association between a missense DCLRE1C variant and V-gene and J-gene trimming of TCR beta chains was found in a later genetic analysis and replicated in an independent cohort. A later genetic analysis reported fewer N-insertions in productive TCRs among donors in an Asian-associated ancestry cluster than the approximately 700-donor mean. A later analysis found that TCR association rates varied across HLA loci, with DRB1 alleles showing the most associated TCRs and HLA-C alleles the fewest. Linkage disequilibrium might explain the correlated functional status among segregating V segments, but an unknown experimental factor could not be ruled out. Several of the top co-occurrence clusters appeared to be linked to parvovirus B19, influenza, CMV and Epstein-Barr virus, according to a later analysis. Most CMV-associated TCR beta chains appeared to be HLA-restricted in a later analysis, and the HLA associations seemed to be driven largely by CMV exposure. In a later analysis, about 16,000 TCR beta sequences were associated with specific HLA alleles at a false discovery rate of 0.05. In both the original and validation cohorts, the classifier was reported to diagnose cytomegalovirus status with high specificity and sensitivity. When HLA alleles, especially DR and DQ, strongly co-occurred, TCR associations were difficult to assign to individual alleles. Most TCR sequences were seen in very few donors, while some public TCRs were found in many individuals. The authors suggested that the approach could potentially be extended to other disease states and immunological phenotypes. A later analysis found that HLA-associated TCR beta chains were more clonally expanded and had lower generation probabilities than equally common non-associated chains. A total of fewer than 200 TCR beta chains were listed by the study as associated with cytomegalovirus. The sequencing pipeline was judged likely to have produced a cluster of highly shared sequence variants as a technical artifact. This cohort had only TCR beta chains sequenced, and the lack of alpha or paired-chain data limited which features could be detected. A further reported finding was that TCR beta sequences accurately predicted the HLA-A and HLA-B alleles for most subjects in the first cohort. Broadly in line with IMGT annotations, most TCR beta V segments showed up in productive rearrangements about 87% or about 30% of the time in an earlier analysis of about 500 of the donors. Three of the identified cytomegalovirus-associated TCR beta chains were confirmed in vitro to be specific for cytomegalovirus antigens. Because counts were too low, about 15 rarely observed V segments, including chromosome 9 orphons, were left out of the earlier analysis of 500 to 650 of the donors. Because the 87-base-pair reads could not distinguish some IMGT-functional V segments, including TRBV6-2 and TRBV6-3, those segments were excluded.

Receptor amplification or capture employed the immunoSEQ multiplex PCR assay. For the multiplex PCR, a mixture combining 60 forward primers for TCR Vbeta segments and 13 reverse primers for TCR Jbeta segments was used. The CDR3 region of rearranged TCR beta genes was amplified from genomic DNA with a multiplex PCR assay. The Illumina HiSeq System was used to sequence the amplified TCR beta libraries as 87-base-pair reads. On the study's bioinformatics: In a later analysis, approximately 74 million unique TCR beta chains were counted across the roughly 670 repertoires, and some 10 million of these chains were shared by at least two donors. Raw reads were error-corrected and collapsed into unique sequences by a nearest-neighbor algorithm in which closely related sequences were merged to remove PCR and sequencing errors. CDR3 sequences were aligned to IMGT reference sequences to assign V, D and J gene segments. For a sequence to be retained, at least a six-nucleotide match to both a V gene segment and a J gene segment was required. Rearrangements were called productive when the CDR3 lacked stop codons and stayed in frame with V and J; all others were non-productive. Following IMGT convention, CDR3 was defined as the stretch from the second conserved V-encoded cysteine to the conserved J-encoded phenylalanine. The earlier analysis of about 590 of the donors excluded sequences that lacked an unambiguous match to a single V gene segment. In an earlier analysis of approximately 550 of the donors, V segments were called functional above 56.7% productive rearrangements and were called segregating when the between-donor standard deviation exceeded 5%. A statistical classification framework was built for diagnosing cytomegalovirus status from the catalog of TCR beta chain sequences. In a later analysis, TCR nucleotide sequences were compared against IMGT/GENE-DB human TR gene sequences so that V and J genes could be assigned. In a later analysis, CDR3 sequences and most-parsimonious VDJ recombination scenarios were assigned using the TCRdist pipeline. In a later analysis, every TCR beta chain was defined by the combination of its CDR3 amino acid sequence and its V-gene family, and reads without a unique V-gene family were dropped. As a way to deal with suspected cross-contamination and a sequencing artifact, a later analysis dropped roughly 600 nucleotide sequences that were highly shared and had low generation probability. For each public chain, a later analysis derived a clonal expansion index from normalized ranks of inferred template counts within each repertoire. Generation probabilities in a later analysis came from a VDJ recombination model fitted to out-of-frame rearrangements, and those results were checked against IGoR. Hypergeometric tests were used in a later analysis to score TCR-TCR, TCR-HLA and TCR-CMV co-occurrence, with a repertoire-size bias correction applied to the TCR pairs. False discovery rates were estimated in a later analysis by permuting HLA or CMV assignments 20 times. In a later analysis, co-occurring TCRs were grouped using DBSCAN, with TCRdist sequence similarity added in when clustering inside HLA-allele-positive subsets. Co-occurrence clustering excluded repertoires with fewer than 30,000 or more than 120,000 public chains, plus five with anomalous nucleotide sharing. TCRdb provides this immuneACCESS table in a form limited to in-frame rearrangements. Some clones are lacking; in checked studies, under half of them reflect an unresolved V gene, and why the rest are absent is not known. V and J calls and clone size are as listed in that table; D and trimming were resolved from the DNA. The sample has some 70,000 clones on record, 70% to 80% of them singletons. The ten largest clones add up to around 6.3% of the sample.

CDR1 SEHNR and CDR2 FQNEAQ were looked up in the germline V gene (reference sequence). V is reduced by 5 bases and J by 1 base, leaving a spacing of 12 bases between them. Spanning cysteine to phenylalanine, the CDR3 consists of 14 amino acids. The kept DNA is CDR3 alone, 42 bases in frame from the first base. In the case of this clone: No cognate antigen has been identified for it. It has no much larger one-base neighbor in the sample; base qualities were not kept.

In total, roughly 670 healthy bone marrow donors made up the cohort. All cohort members were sampled while nominally healthy, although unrecorded immune exposures were likely present. The donor tested CMV seronegative and was one of the 352 seronegative cohort members. A peripheral blood sample was provided by each donor, and peripheral blood mononuclear cells were used for TCR beta sequencing. The Qiagen DNeasy Blood Extraction Kit was used to extract genomic DNA from the blood cell samples. This receptor was identified in a man between 45 and 60 years old in good health and CMV-seronegative. The V and J genes are TRBV7-9 and TRBJ2-7; the D gene is perhaps TRBD1, from 6 matching bases. The material sequenced was PBMCs. CDR3 region: CASSPRQESYEQYF. The DNA reads as follows: TGTGCCAGCAGCCCTCGACAGGAGTCCTACGAGCAGTACTTC.